This T cell receptor (beta chain) was documented in a study of cytomegalovirus exposure and HLA in healthy donors. Sequencing was performed with immunoSEQ multiplex PCR; in TCRdb, only in-frame clones are kept and a portion is missing. Seen here are 190,000 or so clones, around 82% observed once, and the top ten hold 2.5% to 3%. Study-wide results and caveats: The study designated fewer than 200 TCR beta chains cytomegalovirus-associated. According to a subsequent analysis, TCR clusters identified in the first cohort showed a tendency to co-occur across the approximately 120 validation repertoires.

With regard to this clone: Its target is unknown.

Germline lookup yields CDR1 MNHEY and CDR2 SVGAGI. The CDR3 covers 16 residues. With 0 bases removed from V and 4 bases from J, the gap between germline ends came to 15 bases. Sequenced sample: PBMCs. The gene calls are TRBV6-5 and TRBJ1-2; unclear D gene. The receptor comes from a woman younger than 30 in good health and CMV-seropositive. The CDR3 is CASSYSLAGPLYGYTF. CDR3 bases: TGTGCCAGCAGTTACTCGCTTGCTGGCCCTCTCTATGGCTACACCTTC.